The source of this TCR beta chain is a study of tumor-infiltrating lymphocytes in primary liver carcinoma. The CDR3 sequence is 15 residues long. The germline V gene encodes CDR1 SGHRS and CDR2 YFSETQ. TCR beta cDNA was made from around 520 ng total RNA with a constant-region primer. Three rounds of nested multiplex PCR with slightly modified ARM-PCR produced TCR beta libraries. The first two PCR rounds used TRBV1-TRBV30 forward primers with a C-beta reverse primer, about 10 cycles each. TCRdb called the multiplex PCR reads again in MiXCR, with one record for every CDR3 protein. The data hold approximately 45,000 distinct CDR3 sequences, with around 70% observed a single time. This clonotype was detected once. At one boundary the junction diverges from the germline segment, which might be a read error. DNA and RNA were both co-extracted from about 20-30 mg of bulk tissue that had not been sorted.

The sequencing sample was made of liver tumor tissue from sampling region 2. Subset given: tumor region T2, inferior pole. The sequence was collected from a man aged 40-50 years with primary liver carcinoma and hepatitis B virus infection. The chain combines TRBV5-1 with TRBJ2-2, with D possibly TRBD2 on 5 matching bases. The CDR3 DNA sequence: TGCGCCAGAAGCTCGCCTTTGCGAAACACCGGGGAGCCGTTTTTT. This gives the protein CARSSPLRNTGEPFF.